This T cell receptor (beta chain) was identified during a study of T cells after yellow fever vaccination. Concerning this clonotype itself: Its antigen is unknown.

It was through 5'RACE template switching that TCR cDNA was made, with a universal primer site and UMIs added. TCRdb re-called the 5' RACE reads through MiXCR, storing one row per CDR3 protein. Altogether hundreds of thousands of distinct CDR3 sequences are present, 12% being singletons, with the ten largest covering 3.2%. Overall study findings and caveats: Booster samples showed a return of most primary-vaccination clones (roughly 96% CD4, about 88% CD8). FACS-sorted repertoires could contain abundant clonotypes contaminating from the bulk population.

The CDR3 is 14 amino acids. V was shortened by 0 bases and J by 4 bases, with 9 bases between the two germline ends. CDR1 is MNHNY and CDR2 is SVGAGI in the germline V gene (reference sequence). The sample in question was CD4+ T cells sorted from PBMCs, obtained 15 days after the yellow fever booster vaccination. This sequence originates from a man aged 18 to 29 who received the YFV17D yellow fever vaccine. V gene TRBV6-6 combines with J gene TRBJ2-5; D gene ambiguous. CDR3 nucleotide sequence: TGTGCCAGCAGTTACTCACGGTCGGGAGAGACCCAGTACTTC. It encodes CASSYSRSGETQYF.